The rows below give T cell receptor beta chains drawn from one sample of a study of regulatory T cells in long-lasting Graves disease. MiXCR, run by TCRdb on the multiplex PCR reads, gives a single entry per CDR3 protein. The sample contains 440,000 or so distinct CDR3 sequences, about 16% of which appear only once. The sample was also reused in another study, on T cells in Graves' hyperthyroidism and ophthalmopathy.

The material was peripheral blood mononuclear cells (PBMCs), obtained at new diagnosis, from a patient treated with antithyroid drugs. All receptors derive from a woman aged 25 to 39 with Graves disease. The conserved cysteine and the conserved F or W are not part of the CDR3 here. Fields, in order: V gene, CDR3 protein.

TRBV20-1 | SARPGLPPGELF
TRBV7-9 | ASSSPRSGEQF
TRBV6-9 | ASSSPGQGPTGELF
TRBV28 | ASNTVNSGNTIY
TRBV20-1 | SATTGQGARQPQH
TRBV5-4 | ASSSGTGKRYGYT
TRBV6-1 | ASSVDRVTTDTQY
TRBV20-1 | SARPRQDYSNQPQH
TRBV11-3 | ASSLDSGRTYNEQF
TRBV7-3 | ASSLGPSGSNEQF
TRBV5-4 | ASSLGQGRDTQY
TRBV20-1 | SATPTGVSTDTQY
TRBV7-8 | ASSNGGLAGEGGEQF
TRBV5-1 | ATGGIEFHEQY
TRBV7-3 | ASSTKGGLEAF
TRBV7-8 | ASSLALDSSYGYT
TRBV27 | ASSLGVTDTQY
TRBV19 | AGSARRGDNQPQH
TRBV27 | ASSLEGPDTQY
TRBV24-1 | ATSSGPPVGELF
TRBV29-1 | SAKTGGNSPLH
TRBV19 | ASSEGYGYT
TRBV6-2/TRBV6-3 | ASSEYRGRARNTEAF
TRBV20-1 | GATLSSVSYNEQF
TRBV5-1 | ASSLDGPRASGYT
TRBV6-1 | ASITGTAREKLF
TRBV12-3/TRBV12-4 | ASSGQGARMNTEAF
TRBV28 | ASSLLGWSGTSGRTENTGELF
TRBV6-5 | ASSYLLAGAHEQY
TRBV30 | AWSPIAGRGDEQF
TRBV30 | AWSVTRIYNYGYT
TRBV7-9 | ASSSTGAFLNTEAF
TRBV20-1 | SAPAGGALTSTDTQY
TRBV7-9 | ASSLVAGGTNEQY
TRBV11-2 | ASSLVRQGRAEAF
TRBV28 | ASSEPKQGRETQY
TRBV5-1 | ASSFRGQEGGELF
TRBV6-1 | ASSLGWKFEQF
TRBV12-5 | ASGLVRGNANYGYT
TRBV7-9 | ASSLAALAGAMETQY
TRBV11-2 | ASIDPRGSGRRTDTQY
TRBV12-3/TRBV12-4 | ASSLKLGPTEAF
TRBV18 | ASSPPYGQYQETQY
TRBV18 | ASSPLRQARPSNDTDTQY
TRBV7-3 | ASSLGGRVREEQF
TRBV7-3 | ASSSSLLASEQY
TRBV10-3 | ATLDNNKGIAGELF
TRBV30 | AWSVRRTSGSIDEQF
TRBV19 | ASSIINRGLSNQPQH
TRBV24-1 | ATSDDPPGKQF
TRBV5-1 | ASSYRGDSLNTEAF
TRBV14 | ASSQVLAGYNEQF
TRBV7-8 | ASSLMGTNTQY
TRBV9 | ASSSRLSGDTQY
TRBV27 | ASSLDSLYQPQH
TRBV6-2/TRBV6-3 | ASSYWGTGSGNTIY
TRBV25-1 | ASSRPAGLAGAF
TRBV5-1 | ASSPRTRGEQF
TRBV5-5 | ASSLGASLGYEQY
TRBV2 | ASSEGTVYGYT